The rows below give T cell receptor beta chains drawn from one sample of a study of CD8 T cells in ankylosing spondylitis. TCRdb re-called the 5' RACE reads with MiXCR, one entry per CDR3 protein. The repertoire holds a few hundred thousand distinct CDR3 sequences, around 22% seen once, with less than 20% in the top ten. The sequencing sample was made of blood, either unsorted or a sorted T cell fraction (not recorded which). The receptors here all came from a male donor with ankylosing spondylitis. Each CDR3 is given with its conserved first and last residue. D genes are given only for firm matches. Size is omitted from some rows. Given values are once, few, many or a class for expanded clones.

size: few; V: TRBV7-6; D: TRBD2; J: TRBJ2-2; DNA: TGTGCCAGCAGCTTAGTAGGTCCGGGGGGAAGTGTGACCGGGGAGCTGTTTTTT; CDR3: CASSLVGPGGSVTGELFF
size: NA; V: TRBV6-1; D: TRBD1; J: TRBJ2-1; DNA: TGTGCCAGCGGTCGGACAGGGAACAATGAGCAGTTCTTC; CDR3: CASGRTGNNEQFF
size: NA; V: TRBV4-2; D: TRBD1; J: TRBJ1-4; DNA: TGTGCCAGCAGCCAGGCAACGACAGGGGATCCAGAAAAACTGTTTTTT; CDR3: CASSQATTGDPEKLFF
size: NA; V: TRBV5-1; D: NA; J: TRBJ1-1; DNA: TGCGCCAGCAGCTATGTCTCAGGCGGGGTCACTGAAGCTTTCTTT; CDR3: CASSYVSGGVTEAFF
size: NA; V: TRBV28; D: TRBD1; J: TRBJ1-1; DNA: TGTGCCAGCAGTCACCGGGACAGGACGTGGAACACTGAAGCTTTCTTT; CDR3: CASSHRDRTWNTEAFF
size: NA; V: TRBV7-2; D: NA; J: TRBJ1-4; DNA: TGTGCCAGCAGGGCGGACAGAACTAATGAAAAACTGTTTTTT; CDR3: CASRADRTNEKLFF
size: NA; V: TRBV29-1; D: NA; J: TRBJ2-4; DNA: TGCAGCGTTGTCGAGGTCAGGGCAGGCCTAGGCAAAAACATTCAGTACTTC; CDR3: CSVVEVRAGLGKNIQYF
size: NA; V: TRBV15; D: NA; J: TRBJ2-7; DNA: TGTGCCACCAGCAGAGATTTTGGGTCTTACGAGCAGTACTTC; CDR3: CATSRDFGSYEQYF
size: NA; V: TRBV2; D: NA; J: TRBJ1-4; DNA: TGTGCCAGCACCGCCCTCGGGACTAGGAGTGAAAAACTGTTTTTT; CDR3: CASTALGTRSEKLFF
size: few; V: TRBV2; D: NA; J: TRBJ2-5; DNA: TGTGCCAGCGTCTGGACGTTTGGTCAAGAGACCCAGTACTTC; CDR3: CASVWTFGQETQYF
size: few; V: TRBV7-3; D: NA; J: TRBJ1-3; DNA: TGTGCCAGCAGCTTAGGGCCAGCCTCTGGAAACACCATATATTTT; CDR3: CASSLGPASGNTIYF
size: NA; V: TRBV7-3; D: NA; J: TRBJ2-1; DNA: TGTGCCAGCAGCTTAGGGCACTCCTACAATGAGCAGTTCTTC; CDR3: CASSLGHSYNEQFF
size: few; V: TRBV7-9; D: NA; J: TRBJ2-5; DNA: TGTGCCAGCAGCTTACGGGTGGGAGTGGAGACCCAGTACTTC; CDR3: CASSLRVGVETQYF
size: NA; V: TRBV7-9; D: NA; J: TRBJ1-3; DNA: TGTGCCAGCAGCTTAGAAGGGCCCGGGGAAAGCACCATATATTTT; CDR3: CASSLEGPGESTIYF
size: few; V: TRBV29-1; D: NA; J: TRBJ2-1; DNA: TGCAGCGCCACATTAGTGCGGTCCTACAATGAGCAGTTCTTC; CDR3: CSATLVRSYNEQFF
size: NA; V: TRBV20-1; D: TRBD2; J: TRBJ2-7; DNA: TGCAGTGCCCCGGGACTAGCGGGAGGGGCGATCTACGAGCAGTACTTC; CDR3: CSAPGLAGGAIYEQYF
size: many; V: TRBV29-1; D: TRBD2; J: TRBJ2-1; DNA: TGCAGCGTTGAAAGGGGGACTAGCGGCCCTTTAAGCTCCTACAATGAGCAGTTCTTC; CDR3: CSVERGTSGPLSSYNEQFF
size: NA; V: TRBV28; D: NA; J: TRBJ1-3; DNA: TGTGCCAGCAGTTTAATGCCGACAGTCTCTGGAAACACCATATATTTT; CDR3: CASSLMPTVSGNTIYF
size: many; V: TRBV11-2; D: NA; J: TRBJ2-7; DNA: TGTGCCAGCAGCTTGCTGGGGGAGCAGTACTTC; CDR3: CASSLLGEQYF
size: few; V: TRBV4-1; D: NA; J: TRBJ2-2; DNA: TGCGCCAGCAGCCAAGCCGGATACGCGAACACCGGGGAGCTGTTTTTT; CDR3: CASSQAGYANTGELFF
size: many; V: TRBV20-1; D: NA; J: TRBJ2-7; DNA: TGCAGTCCACGCGGCTCAGGGCGCTCGTACGAGCAGTACTTC; CDR3: CSPRGSGRSYEQYF
size: NA; V: TRBV5-1; D: NA; J: TRBJ1-1; DNA: TGCGCCAGCAGCCCAACCGGGACAATGGAGAACACTGAAGCTTTCTTT; CDR3: CASSPTGTMENTEAFF
size: few; V: TRBV12-3/TRBV12-4; D: NA; J: TRBJ2-7; DNA: TGTGCCACCAGATGTCAGCCTCGACGATCCTACGAGCAGTACTTC; CDR3: CATRCQPRRSYEQYF
size: few; V: TRBV30; D: NA; J: TRBJ2-2; DNA: TGTGCCTGGGACGCAGGGTTGGACACCGGGGAGCTGTTTTTT; CDR3: CAWDAGLDTGELFF
size: NA; V: TRBV6-5; D: TRBD1; J: TRBJ2-6; DNA: TGTGCCAGCAGTTATAGGACAGGCCCTTCTGGGGCCAACGTCCTGACTTTC; CDR3: CASSYRTGPSGANVLTF
size: few; V: TRBV7-2; D: TRBD1; J: TRBJ2-4; DNA: TGTGCCAGCAGCGGCATGGGACAGGGGAACGTCATTCAGTACTTC; CDR3: CASSGMGQGNVIQYF
size: many; V: TRBV12-3/TRBV12-4; D: NA; J: TRBJ2-3; DNA: TGTGCCAGCAGTTTCGGCACAGATACGCAGTATTTT; CDR3: CASSFGTDTQYF
size: NA; V: TRBV19; D: NA; J: TRBJ2-7; DNA: TGTGCCAGTAGGGGCGGGTACGAGCAGTACTTC; CDR3: CASRGGYEQYF
size: few; V: TRBV7-2; D: NA; J: TRBJ1-1; DNA: TGTGCCAGCAGCTTAGTAAAGGGGGAATCCACTGAAGCTTTCTTT; CDR3: CASSLVKGESTEAFF
size: NA; V: TRBV6-5; D: NA; J: TRBJ2-4; DNA: TGTGCCAGCAGTTCCCTCCCGAGGGAGATTCAGTACTTC; CDR3: CASSSLPREIQYF
size: many; V: TRBV7-9; D: NA; J: TRBJ2-3; DNA: TGTGCCAGCAGCTTAGACCTTGATACGCAGTATTTT; CDR3: CASSLDLDTQYF
size: NA; V: TRBV3-1; D: TRBD2; J: TRBJ2-7; DNA: TGTGCCAGCAGCCCGGGGGCGGGAGGGTCCTACGAGCAGTACTTC; CDR3: CASSPGAGGSYEQYF
size: few; V: TRBV27; D: NA; J: TRBJ1-3; DNA: TGTGCCAGCAGTTTTGCGTCAAGTGGAAACACCATATATTTT; CDR3: CASSFASSGNTIYF
size: NA; V: TRBV5-1; D: NA; J: TRBJ2-5; DNA: TGCGCCAGCAGGTGGGGGACCCAAGAGACCCAGTACTTC; CDR3: CASRWGTQETQYF
size: many; V: TRBV9; D: TRBD2; J: TRBJ2-3; DNA: TGTGCCAGCAGCCCAACGTATAGCGGGTTCACAGATACGCAGTATTTT; CDR3: CASSPTYSGFTDTQYF
size: few; V: TRBV25-1; D: NA; J: TRBJ2-5; DNA: TGTGCCAGCAGTGGATTCCGGGCCCCCGGGACCCAGTACTTC; CDR3: CASSGFRAPGTQYF
size: NA; V: TRBV5-5; D: TRBD1; J: TRBJ2-7; DNA: TGTGCCAGCAGCCGGAGAGGGACAGCTACTTCCTACGAGCAGTACTTC; CDR3: CASSRRGTATSYEQYF
size: NA; V: TRBV10-1; D: TRBD2; J: TRBJ2-1; DNA: TGCGCCAGCAAGATCGGCAGGTTCGCCGGGAGGGATTACAATGAGCAGTTCTTC; CDR3: CASKIGRFAGRDYNEQFF
size: NA; V: TRBV5-1; D: NA; J: TRBJ2-7; DNA: TGCGCCAGCACGGGACCGAGAGAGGGGGAGCAGTACTTC; CDR3: CASTGPREGEQYF
size: few; V: TRBV20-1; D: NA; J: TRBJ2-3; DNA: TGCAGTGCTACCCGGCGGGAAGGGACAGATACGCAGTATTTT; CDR3: CSATRREGTDTQYF
size: few; V: TRBV5-1; D: TRBD2; J: TRBJ2-7; DNA: TGCGCCAGCAGCTTGTTGTCACGGGAGGCCGAGCAGTACTTC; CDR3: CASSLLSREAEQYF
size: NA; V: TRBV28; D: NA; J: TRBJ1-1; DNA: TGTGCCAGCAGTTTTAATTCTGGAGGAGGGGGGCAGTGGAACACTGAAGCTTTCTTT; CDR3: CASSFNSGGGGQWNTEAFF
size: NA; V: TRBV7-3; D: NA; J: TRBJ2-3; DNA: TGTGCCAGCAGCTTTGCGGGACACACAGATACGCAGTATTTT; CDR3: CASSFAGHTDTQYF
size: few; V: TRBV12-3/TRBV12-4; D: TRBD1; J: TRBJ1-5; DNA: TGTGCCAGCAGTTTAGGGACAGGGATTCAGCCCCAGCATTTT; CDR3: CASSLGTGIQPQHF
size: NA; V: TRBV14; D: NA; J: TRBJ2-1; DNA: TGTGCCAGCAGCCAGAATTTAGGGGATGAGCAGTTCTTC; CDR3: CASSQNLGDEQFF
size: NA; V: TRBV11-3; D: NA; J: TRBJ2-7; DNA: TGTGCCAGCAGCGCTACTAGATACGAGCAGTACTTC; CDR3: CASSATRYEQYF
size: NA; V: TRBV6-5; D: NA; J: TRBJ2-7; DNA: TGTGCCAGCAGTTACGTGATTAGCTCCTACGAGCAGTACTTC; CDR3: CASSYVISSYEQYF
size: NA; V: TRBV5-1; D: TRBD2; J: TRBJ2-2; DNA: TGCGCCAGCAGCTTGCTAGCGGTGAACACCGGGGAGCTGTTTTTT; CDR3: CASSLLAVNTGELFF
size: few; V: TRBV9; D: NA; J: TRBJ1-1; DNA: TGTGCCAGCAGCGCCCGGGGACACCGGAACACTGAAGCTTTCTTT; CDR3: CASSARGHRNTEAFF
size: few; V: TRBV29-1; D: NA; J: TRBJ2-1; DNA: TGCAGCGTTGAAACCTGGGACGGAGGAATCGGTCACAATGAGCAGTTCTTC; CDR3: CSVETWDGGIGHNEQFF
size: once; V: TRBV11-3; D: NA; J: TRBJ1-1; DNA: TGTGCCAGCAGCTTAGAGAGGGGGGTCACTGAAGCTTTCTTT; CDR3: CASSLERGVTEAFF
size: NA; V: TRBV28; D: NA; J: TRBJ2-4; DNA: TGTGCCAGCCAAAGCGATCTAGCCAAAAACATTCAGTACTTC; CDR3: CASQSDLAKNIQYF
size: few; V: TRBV5-1; D: NA; J: TRBJ1-2; DNA: TGCGCCAGCAGCTCGGGGACGGACCCGAGATTCTATGGCTACACCTTC; CDR3: CASSSGTDPRFYGYTF
size: NA; V: TRBV3-1; D: NA; J: TRBJ2-7; DNA: TGTGCCAGCACTCTGCGGGGTGGCTACGAGCAGTACTTC; CDR3: CASTLRGGYEQYF
size: few; V: TRBV29-1; D: NA; J: TRBJ2-1; DNA: TGCAGCGTTGGTGGGGGTTTTGGGTCCTACAATGAGCAGTTCTTC; CDR3: CSVGGGFGSYNEQFF
size: few; V: TRBV29-1; D: TRBD2; J: TRBJ2-1; DNA: TGCAGCGTTGCCACTAGCGGAGACAATGAGCAGTTCTTC; CDR3: CSVATSGDNEQFF